This TCR beta chain was recorded in a study of cytomegalovirus exposure and HLA in healthy donors. Across the whole study: The early release's HLA-typed donors yielded approximately 81 million unique TCRs. Study findings and constraints: Of the V segments, some could not be distinguished, including TRBV6-2 and TRBV6-3, and were excluded. In an earlier analysis, productive rearrangement rates for most beta V segments clustered near 87% or 30%.

V lost 3 bases and J lost 0, with 9 bases in between. Germline V CDR1 and CDR2: WNHNN, SYGVQD (reference sequence). The length of the CDR3 is 14 residues. The PCR used 60 Vbeta and 13 Jbeta primers. In the study's own analysis: Tens of millions of unique TCR beta chains, roughly 11 million shared, were counted in a later analysis. TCRdb's table, derived via immunoSEQ multiplex PCR, lists solely in-frame clones and lacks some. The DNA gave D and trimming, while V, J and clone size come from that table. This sample yields 80,000 or so clones, of which less than 75% are seen a single time; 4.5% to 6% belongs to the top ten. This clone was seen a single time. What it binds is unknown.

Sequencing was carried out using PBMCs. This TCR derives from a man between 25 and 39 years old in good health and CMV-seropositive. The chain has TRBV10-1 and TRBJ2-7; D possibly corresponds to TRBD1 (5 bases). For the CDR3, the DNA is TGCGCCAGCAGTGATGGGGCTTACTCCTACGAGCAGTACTTC. It yields the protein CASSDGAYSYEQYF.